The TCR beta chain described here comes from a study of neurological immune-mediated disorders. This clonotype was detected ten times or more. In germline, CDR1 is SGHRS, CDR2 YFSETQ. The CDR3 runs to 14 residues. Trimming pared 5 bases from V and 3 bases from J, leaving 11 bases between. Whenever a sequencing run was performed, it yielded over 190 million TCR-beta sequences from 15-18 subjects. TCRdb re-called the 5' RACE reads through MiXCR, storing one row per CDR3 protein. The sample lists approximately 70,000 distinct CDR3 sequences, roughly 3.6% occurring once. This chain links TRBV5-1 with TRBJ2-2; D tentatively reads TRBD1 or TRBD2 (5 bases each). The sequence came from a young man with multiple sclerosis. The specimen sequenced was PBMCs. The CDR3 DNA reads as TGCGCCAGCAGTCCGGGGCGCGACACCGGGGAGCTGTTTTTT. Translated: CASSPGRDTGELFF.